Listed here are 11 T cell receptor beta chains from one sample, sequenced in a study of blood T cell repertoires in COVID-19. The method was immunoSEQ multiplex PCR; TCRdb's version includes in-frame clones alone and lacks a portion of them. Of 200,000 or so clones detected, about 80% appear once; the ten largest clones hold 3% to 3.5%. Sequenced material: peripheral blood. The receptors were sampled from a woman aged 25 to 39 who had recovered from COVID-19.

This clone was observed a few times. The CDR3 DNA is TGCAGCGTCCACAGGAGGGGCTCCTACGAGCAGTACTTC. Translating it yields CSVHRRGSYEQYF. V is TRBV29-1 and J is TRBJ2-7; tentatively, D is TRBD2 (6 bases). CDR3 length equals 13 residues. Germline loops: CDR1 SQVTM, CDR2 ANQGSEA. V shed 6 bases and J shed 0 bases, with 12 bases lying between them.

The V call is TRBV11-2, the J call TRBJ2-7, with D perhaps matching TRBD2 (6 bases). V lost 5 bases to trimming and J lost 4 bases, with 18 bases between them. The germline gives CDR1 SGHAT, CDR2 FQNNGV. This CDR3 is built from 15 residues. For the CDR3, the DNA is TGTGCCAGCAGCCCAGGGACGGCCCGGGGGTACGAGCAGTACTTC. It encodes CASSPGTARGYEQYF.

The CDR3: CASSPNSKWSTEAFF. CDR3 sequence (DNA): TGTGCCAGCAGCCCGAATTCCAAGTGGAGCACTGAAGCTTTCTTT. The V and J genes are TRBV11-2 and TRBJ1-1; no firm D call. The CDR3 has 15 residues. Between the trimmed V and J ends, which lost 5 bases and 4 bases, there was a span of 17 bases. CDR1 SGHAT and CDR2 FQNNGV come from the germline V gene.

This clone is a singleton in its sample. The chain has TRBV6-5 and TRBJ2-5, with 9 bases lining up with TRBD1. Germline V gene data show CDR1 as MNHEY and CDR2 as SVGAGI. There are 15 residues in the CDR3. After removal of 4 bases from V and 2 bases from J, the junction contained 5 bases not matched to a gene. The CDR3 sequence is CASSSWDREQETQYF. The CDR3 DNA is TGTGCCAGCAGTTCCTGGGACAGGGAGCAAGAGACCCAGTACTTC.

This clone showed up just once. This chain joins TRBV3-1 (or the pseudogene TRBV3-2) and TRBJ1-1; 8 nucleotides match TRBD1. In germline, CDR1 is LGHDT, CDR2 YNNKEL (reference sequence). Trimming removed 5 bases from V and 4 bases from J; junction bases left unmatched: 9. This CDR3 comprises 15 residues. This CDR3 is CASSTRQGLITEAFF. CDR3 nucleotide sequence: TGTGCCAGCAGCACCCGACAGGGGTTGATCACTGAAGCTTTCTTT.

The CDR3 region is CASSTYRGPYEQYF. The DNA for the CDR3 is TGTGCCAGCAGCACCTACAGGGGGCCCTACGAGCAGTACTTC. The chain combines TRBV7-9 with TRBJ2-7; 9 nucleotides agree with TRBD1. CDR3 length: 14 amino acids. Germline CDR1 and CDR2: SEHNR and FQNEAQ (reference sequence). V shed 5 bases and J 2 bases; nucleotides not matched to a gene: 4.

The chain recombines TRBV18 with TRBJ1-5; a possible D gene is TRBD1 (6 bases). The CDR3 length is 15 residues. V was shortened by 4 bases and J by 4 bases, with 14 bases between the two germline ends. CDR1 KGHSH and CDR2 LQKENI come from the germline V gene. Here the CDR3 DNA reads TGTGCCAGCTCACTCCTTGGGACACCTAATCAGCCCCAGCATTTT. Amino acids: CASSLLGTPNQPQHF.

Turning to this clone: Other DNA sequences of this sample code for an identical CDR3. The rearrangement links TRBV5-1 to TRBJ2-7; the match to TRBD1 covers 11 bases. J was trimmed by 4 bases and V by 7 bases; bases with no gene match: 7. CDR1 is SGHRS and CDR2 is YFSETQ in the germline V gene. The CDR3 length is 14 residues. CDR3 bases: TGCGCCAGCTCCCCGGGACAGGGGGGGTACGAGCAGTACTTC. This encodes CASSPGQGGYEQYF. Filled out from reference TRBV5-1 and TRBJ2-7, the complete variable domain reads KAGVTQTPRYLIKTRGQQVTLSCSPISGHRSVSWYQQTPGQGLQFLFEYFSETQRNKGNFPGRFSGRQFSNSRSEMNVSTLELGDSALYLCASSPGQGGYEQYFGPGTRLTVT.

The gene calls are TRBV5-1 and TRBJ2-7; 10 bases are a match to TRBD2. This CDR3 has 14 amino acids. V was clipped by 4 bases and J by 6 bases; unmatched bases: 7. Germline CDR1 reads SGHRS; CDR2 reads YFSETQ. The CDR3 nucleotides are TGCGCCAGCAGCCCCCCGGGACTAGCGAGCGAGCAGTACTTC. Encoded protein: CASSPPGLASEQYF.

This clone was counted between two and nine times. The chain carries TRBV9 and TRBJ1-2; D is unresolved. CDR3 length equals 14 residues. CDR1 is SGDLS and CDR2 is YYNGEE in the germline V gene. V was trimmed by 0 bases and J by 5 bases, leaving 11 bases between them. CDR3 coding DNA: TGTGCCAGCAGCGTAGCGATGGCCACATATGGCTACACCTTC. Its translation: CASSVAMATYGYTF.

CDR3 sequence (DNA): TGCGCCAGCAGCGACCAGGGACAGGGCCATGAAAAACTGTTTTTT. Translating it yields CASSDQGQGHEKLFF. The chain links TRBV5-1 to TRBJ1-4, with 9 bases that match TRBD1. The J segment lost 6 bases and the V segment lost 4 bases, leaving 7 bases of the junction unmatched. Germline loops: CDR1 SGHRS, CDR2 YFSETQ. There are 15 residues in the CDR3.